The subject of this entry is one TCR beta chain. The data belong to a study of CD8 T cells in Susac syndrome. With random hexamers, 0.5 to 1 ug RNA was reverse transcribed. TCR beta CDR3 was amplified by immunoSEQ covering 54 Vbeta and 13 Jbeta. MiXCR was run by TCRdb on the immunoSEQ multiplex PCR reads, yielding one entry per CDR3 protein. The table includes 140,000 or so distinct CDR3 sequences, around 96% detected once. Germline V gene data show CDR1 as MDHEN and CDR2 as SYDVKM. The CDR3 has 11 amino acids. J lost 8 bases, V lost 9 bases, and 4 bases had no gene match. Sequencing used CD4+ T cells from PBMCs. This receptor was taken from a human donor with multiple sclerosis. The chain has TRBV28 and TRBJ2-1; TRBD1 agrees at 7 bases. The CDR3 region is CASRGGYEQFF. The CDR3 DNA reads as TGTGCCAGTCGAGGGGGCTATGAGCAGTTCTTC. The whole variable domain, remainder taken from reference TRBV28 and TRBJ2-1, is DVKVTQSSRYLVKRTGEKVFLECVQDMDHENMFWYRQDPGLGLRLIYFSYDVKMKEKGDIPEGYSVSREKKERFSLILESASTNQTSMYLCASRGGYEQFFGPGTRLTVL.